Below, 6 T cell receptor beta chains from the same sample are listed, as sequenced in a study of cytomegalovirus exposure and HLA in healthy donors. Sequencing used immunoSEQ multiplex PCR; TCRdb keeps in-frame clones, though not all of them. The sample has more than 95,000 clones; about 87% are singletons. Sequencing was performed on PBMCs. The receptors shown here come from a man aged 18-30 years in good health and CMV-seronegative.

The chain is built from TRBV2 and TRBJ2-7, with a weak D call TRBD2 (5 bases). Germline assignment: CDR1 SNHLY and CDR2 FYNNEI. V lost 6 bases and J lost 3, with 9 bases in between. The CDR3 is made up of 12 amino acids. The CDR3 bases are TGTGCCAGCAGCCCCCGGGGCTACGAGCAGTACTTC. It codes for CASSPRGYEQYF.

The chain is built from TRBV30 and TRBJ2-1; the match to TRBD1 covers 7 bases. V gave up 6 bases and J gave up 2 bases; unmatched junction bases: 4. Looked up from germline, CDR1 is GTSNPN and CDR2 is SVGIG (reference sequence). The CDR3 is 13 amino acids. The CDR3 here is CACSQGAYNEQFF. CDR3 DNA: TGTGCCTGTTCCCAGGGGGCCTACAATGAGCAGTTCTTC.

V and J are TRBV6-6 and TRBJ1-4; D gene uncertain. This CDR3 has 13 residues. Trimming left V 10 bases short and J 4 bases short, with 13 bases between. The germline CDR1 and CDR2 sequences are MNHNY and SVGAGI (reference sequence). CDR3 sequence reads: CATGPRRNEKLFF. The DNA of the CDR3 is TGTGCCACCGGTCCCCGTCGTAATGAAAAACTGTTTTTT.

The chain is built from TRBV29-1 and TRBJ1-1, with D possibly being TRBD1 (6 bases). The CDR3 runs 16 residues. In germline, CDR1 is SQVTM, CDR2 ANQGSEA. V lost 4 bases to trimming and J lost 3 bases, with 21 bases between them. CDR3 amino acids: CSVGGGRRGGDTEAFF. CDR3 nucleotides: TGCAGCGTTGGGGGGGGCAGGCGGGGAGGGGACACTGAAGCTTTCTTT.

CDR3: CASSFYRDRVTEAFF. For the CDR3, the DNA is TGTGCCAGCAGCTTTTATCGGGACAGGGTAACTGAAGCTTTCTTT. The chain joins TRBV5-5 to TRBJ1-1; 9 nucleotides match TRBD1. Germline V lookup: CDR1 SGHKS, CDR2 YYEKEE (reference sequence). The trim removed 2 bases at V and 5 bases at J, leaving 7 bases unmatched. The CDR3 length is 15 residues.

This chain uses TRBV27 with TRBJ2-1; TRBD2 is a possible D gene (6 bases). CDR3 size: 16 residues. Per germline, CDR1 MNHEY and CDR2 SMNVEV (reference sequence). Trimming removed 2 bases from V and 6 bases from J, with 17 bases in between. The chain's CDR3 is CASSLKGLARPNEQFF. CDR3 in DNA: TGTGCCAGCAGTTTAAAAGGGCTAGCGCGTCCCAATGAGCAGTTCTTC.